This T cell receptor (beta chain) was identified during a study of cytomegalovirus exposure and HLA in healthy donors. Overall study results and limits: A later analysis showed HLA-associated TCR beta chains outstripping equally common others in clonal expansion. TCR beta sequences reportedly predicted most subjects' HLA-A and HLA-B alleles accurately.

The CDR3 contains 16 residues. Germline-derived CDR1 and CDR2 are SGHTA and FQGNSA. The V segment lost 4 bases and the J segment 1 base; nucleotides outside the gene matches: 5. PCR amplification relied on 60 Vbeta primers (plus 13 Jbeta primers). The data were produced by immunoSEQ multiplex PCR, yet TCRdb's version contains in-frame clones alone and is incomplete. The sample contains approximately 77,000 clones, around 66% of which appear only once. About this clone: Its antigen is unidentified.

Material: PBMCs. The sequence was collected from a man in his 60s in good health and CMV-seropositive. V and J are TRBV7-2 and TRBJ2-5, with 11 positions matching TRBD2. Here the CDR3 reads CASSSSSGGLQETQYF. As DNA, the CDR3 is TGTGCCAGCAGCTCCTCTAGCGGGGGGCTCCAAGAGACCCAGTACTTC.